These 9 T cell receptor beta chains were all obtained from the same sample, sequenced in a study of CD8+CD57+ T cells in acquired aplastic anemia (dated by TCRdb to the late 2010s). Patients chosen for sequencing had shown expansion of CD8+CD57+ cells by flow cytometry. Sequencer: Illumina HiSeq 2000. TCR beta VDJ combination and CDR3 sequence profiling used genomic DNA as the template. TCRdb took the public reads, trimmed them with fastp at Q25, ran MiXCR for clone calling and kept in-frame beta chains. Every CDR3 protein is listed once, alongside the most common genes and DNA of its rows. The sample records fewer than 300,000 distinct CDR3 sequences, roughly 80% of which are singletons. The ten biggest clones cover approximately 40% of the sample. Sequencing was carried out using sorted CD4+, CD8+, or CD8+CD57+ T cells (not recorded which) from PBMCs. The source is a human donor with aplastic anemia.

This sequence joins TRBV7-9 and TRBJ2-7, with D perhaps TRBD1 or TRBD2 (5 bases each). This CDR3 contains 13 residues. Germline-derived CDR1 and CDR2 are SEHNR and FQNEAQ (reference sequence). Trimming stripped 3 bases from V and 3 bases from J, with 9 bases between. The CDR3 loop is CASSLGPLYEQYF. In DNA, the CDR3 is TGTGCCAGCAGCTTGGGACCGCTCTACGAGCAGTACTTC.

CDR3 coding DNA: TGTGCCAGCAGCCCCCGGAAAGGAACGGATGAAAAACTGTTTTTT. Amino acids: CASSPRKGTDEKLFF. This sequence joins TRBV11-3 and TRBJ1-4; D unclear. The ends were cut back, 5 bases at V and 6 bases at J, with 16 bases in the middle. The CDR3 is made up of 15 amino acids. Germline lookup yields CDR1 SGHNT and CDR2 YENEEA.

This clonotype occurred once. This chain uses TRBV9 with TRBJ1-1, with D possibly TRBD1 on 5 matching bases. Trimming left V 0 bases short and J 12 bases short, with 21 bases between. Germline CDR1 is SGDLS and CDR2 is YYNGEE. This CDR3 has 15 residues. CDR3 sequence reads: CASSVEVTGNTESFF. CDR3 sequence (DNA): TGTGCCAGCAGCGTAGAGGTCACAGGCAATACGGAGTCTTTCTTT.

The chain recombines TRBV7-3 with TRBJ1-1; no reliable D call. The CDR3 consists of 15 residues. Trimming stripped 2 bases from V and 7 bases from J, with 17 bases between. Germline CDR1 is SGHTA and CDR2 is FQGTGA. The chain's CDR3 is CASSLAVGGQDEAFF. The DNA of the CDR3 is TGTGCCAGCAGCTTAGCTGTGGGAGGGCAAGATGAAGCTTTCTTT.

The rearrangement links TRBV11-1 to TRBJ2-7; TRBD1 might be the D (6 bases). The germline CDR1 and CDR2 sequences are SGHAT and FQDESV (reference sequence). The CDR3 consists of 18 residues. DNA of the CDR3: TGTGCCAGCAGCTTTGACAGAGACCGGACAGCCCTTTCCTACAAGCAGTACGTC. The encoded protein is CASSFDRDRTALSYKQYV.

On this clonotype itself: A read error may produce the germline difference seen at one junction end. The chain couples TRBV7-2 to TRBJ1-5; a possible D gene is TRBD1 (5 bases). This CDR3 contains 15 residues. Germline V lookup: CDR1 SGHTA, CDR2 FQGNSA. The CDR3 region has the DNA TGTGCCAGCAGCTTAGTGGCGGGGGGAAATCCGCCCCAGCATTTT. It yields the protein CASSLVAGGNPPQHF.

This chain uses TRBV5-5 with TRBJ1-1; D perhaps matches TRBD1 (5 bases). V was pared by 4 bases and J by 7 bases, with 11 bases between. The CDR3 length is 12 residues. Germline lookup yields CDR1 SGHKS and CDR2 YYEKEE (reference sequence). In DNA form, the CDR3 reads TGTGCCAGCAGCCGACGACAGTATGAAGCTTTCTTT. Translated: CASSRRQYEAFF.

This chain connects TRBV5-1 to TRBJ2-7; maybe TRBD1 (5 bases). The CDR3 totals 18 residues. With 0 bases removed from V and 1 base from J, the gap between germline ends came to 20 bases. Germline CDR1 and CDR2: SGHRS and YFSETQ. In DNA form, the CDR3 reads TGCGCCAGCAGCTTGGGACAGCACCGAGCAGCCCTTTCCTACGAGCAGTACGTC. It is translated as CASSLGQHRAALSYEQYV.

As for this clonotype: No conserved phenylalanine or tryptophan ends this CDR3, so it is likely a read error. The genes are TRBV7-9 and TRBJ2-3, with 8 bases aligning to TRBD1. Germline CDR1 reads SEHNR; CDR2 reads FQNEAQ (reference sequence). Germline trimming cut 6 bases from V and 12 bases from J; bases unmatched to any gene: 11. This CDR3 has 13 amino acids. CDR3 region: CASRQGATNAQYI. Here the CDR3 DNA reads TGTGCCAGCAGGCAGGGGGCGACAAATGCCCAGTATATT.